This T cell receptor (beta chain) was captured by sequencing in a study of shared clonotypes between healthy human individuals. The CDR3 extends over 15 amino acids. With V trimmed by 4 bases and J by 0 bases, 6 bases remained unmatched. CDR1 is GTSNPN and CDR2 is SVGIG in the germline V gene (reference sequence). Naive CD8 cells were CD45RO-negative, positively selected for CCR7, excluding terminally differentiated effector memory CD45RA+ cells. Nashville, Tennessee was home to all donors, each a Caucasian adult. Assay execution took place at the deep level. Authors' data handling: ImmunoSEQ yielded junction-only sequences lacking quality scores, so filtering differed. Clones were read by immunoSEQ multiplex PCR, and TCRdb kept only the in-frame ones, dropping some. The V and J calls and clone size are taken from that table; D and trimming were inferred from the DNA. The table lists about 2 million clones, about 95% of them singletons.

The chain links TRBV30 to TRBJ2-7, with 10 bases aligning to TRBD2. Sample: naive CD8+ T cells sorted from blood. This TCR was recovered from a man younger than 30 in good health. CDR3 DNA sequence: TGTGCCTGGACCACCGGACTAGCGGACTCCTACGAGCAGTACTTC. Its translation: CAWTTGLADSYEQYF.